These 27 T cell receptor beta chains originate from one sample sequenced in a study of blood T cell repertoires in COVID-19. Sequencing used immunoSEQ multiplex PCR; TCRdb keeps in-frame clones, though not all of them. The top ten hold roughly 4.5% of the sample, which has some 160,000 clones, 76% seen once. The specimen was peripheral blood. The source is a man between 60 and 75 years old with acute or convalescent COVID-19.

In its sample, this clone was seen once. The gene calls are TRBV5-1 and TRBJ1-1, with D possibly being TRBD1 (6 bases). The germline V gene encodes CDR1 SGHRS and CDR2 YFSETQ. The V end lost 3 bases, the J end lost 0 bases, and 9 bases lay between the germline ends. The length of the CDR3 is 14 residues. In DNA form, the CDR3 reads TGCGCCAGCAGCTCAGGGGACCTGAACACTGAAGCTTTCTTT. As protein: CASSSGDLNTEAFF. The full variable domain, completed using reference TRBV5-1 and TRBJ1-1, is KAGVTQTPRYLIKTRGQQVTLSCSPISGHRSVSWYQQTPGQGLQFLFEYFSETQRNKGNFPGRFSGRQFSNSRSEMNVSTLELGDSALYLCASSSGDLNTEAFFGQGTRLTVV.

Of note for this clone: One end of the junction is discordant with germline, which a read error may explain. The chain combines TRBV7-9 with TRBJ2-2, with D possibly TRBD2 on 6 matching bases. CDR3 size: 13 residues. The germline V gene encodes CDR1 SEHNR and CDR2 FQNEAQ (reference sequence). The CDR3 protein is CASSLGPAGGLFF. CDR3 DNA: TGTGCCAGCAGCCTAGGGCCGGCCGGGGGGCTGTTTTTT.

V usage is TRBV10-1 and J usage is TRBJ1-1, with D perhaps TRBD1 (5 bases). Deletions cut 4 bases from V and 4 bases from J, with 10 bases between. Germline assignment: CDR1 WNHNN and CDR2 SYGVQD (reference sequence). The CDR3 length is 13 residues. For the CDR3, the DNA is TGCGCCAGCAGTGGGGGGGTCCCCACTGAAGCTTTCTTT. This gives the protein CASSGGVPTEAFF.

The chain recombines TRBV5-5 with TRBJ2-1; tentatively, D is TRBD2 (5 bases). The CDR3 contains 15 residues. V was cut by 4 bases and J by 9 bases, with 20 bases left in between. CDR1 SGHKS and CDR2 YYEKEE come from the germline V gene (reference sequence). CDR3 residues: CASSPWTAAAGEQFF. CDR3 DNA sequence: TGTGCCAGCAGCCCCTGGACTGCGGCCGCGGGTGAGCAGTTCTTC. Variable domain in full (rest from reference TRBV5-5 and TRBJ2-1): DAGVTQSPTHLIKTRGQQVTLRCSPISGHKSVSWYQQVLGQGPQFIFQYYEKEERGRGNFPDRFSARQFPNYSSELNVNALLLGDSALYLCASSPWTAAAGEQFFGPGTRLTVL.

The rearrangement joins TRBV20-1 to TRBJ2-1; 9 bases match TRBD2. CDR3 length equals 14 residues. CDR1 is DFQATT, CDR2 SNEGSKA, per germline (reference sequence). Losses at the gene ends were 3 bases for V and 3 bases for J; bases not matched to a gene: 3. CDR3 nucleotides: TGCAGTGCTAGTACTAGCGGGCTCTACAATGAGCAGTTCTTC. This sequence encodes CSASTSGLYNEQFF.

The chain uses TRBV10-1 and TRBJ2-7; the match to TRBD1 covers 12 bases. The J segment lost 3 bases and the V segment lost 6 bases, leaving 3 bases of the junction unmatched. The CDR3 covers 14 residues. CDR1 is WNHNN, CDR2 SYGVQD, per germline (reference sequence). This CDR3 is CASRGQGAFYEQYF. In DNA form, the CDR3 reads TGCGCCAGCAGGGGACAGGGGGCATTCTACGAGCAGTACTTC.

V gene TRBV18 combines with J gene TRBJ1-5; no firm D call. The CDR3 contains 16 residues. Germline V CDR1 and CDR2: KGHSH, LQKENI. V was shortened by 8 bases and J by 4 bases, with 21 bases between the two germline ends. The DNA for the CDR3 is TGTGCCAGCCCCCGACGGGGTGGCATATCAAATCAGCCCCAGCATTTT. This codes for CASPRRGGISNQPQHF.

The V call is TRBV6-4, the J call TRBJ2-3; 8 bases map to TRBD2. CDR3 length: 17 amino acids. Germline loops: CDR1 MRHNA, CDR2 SNTAGT. V dropped 3 bases and J dropped 3; count of bases not matched to a gene: 11. CDR3 nucleotides: TGTGCCAGCAGTGAAAGGGAAGCGGGAGAGGGGACAGATACGCAGTATTTT. Protein: CASSEREAGEGTDTQYF.

The gene calls are TRBV5-4 and TRBJ1-6; a weak D match, TRBD1 (6 bases). CDR3 length: 16 amino acids. The germline V gene encodes CDR1 SGHNT and CDR2 YYREEE (reference sequence). Trimming pared 6 bases from V and 7 bases from J, leaving 20 bases between. CDR3 in DNA: TGTGCCAGCACCAATGGGGGGGGCGCGGGAAATTCACCCCTCCACTTT. Translation: CASTNGGGAGNSPLHF.

Of note for this clone: This CDR3 is also generated by other DNA sequences in the sample. The CDR3 loop reads CASSLGAGNYGYTF. The CDR3 coding sequence is TGCGCCAGCAGCTTGGGGGCAGGGAACTATGGCTACACCTTC. V gene TRBV5-1 combines with J gene TRBJ1-2, with D possibly matching TRBD1 (5 bases). Germline V gene sequence: CDR1 SGHRS, CDR2 YFSETQ. Between the trimmed V and J ends, which lost 0 bases and 2 bases, there was a span of 8 bases. The CDR3 totals 14 residues.

This sequence joins TRBV6-1 and TRBJ1-1; no clear D. The CDR3 is 15 residues long. Germline-derived CDR1 and CDR2 are MNHNS and SASEGT. V shed 1 base and J shed 0 bases, with 9 bases lying between them. The chain's CDR3 is CASSEGMRLNTEAFF. For the CDR3, the DNA is TGTGCCAGCAGTGAAGGGATGCGGCTGAACACTGAAGCTTTCTTT.

This chain joins TRBV28 and TRBJ1-2; a possible D gene is TRBD1 (5 bases). The CDR3 covers 14 residues. The V end lost 4 bases, the J end lost 3 bases, and 12 bases lay between the germline ends. Germline CDR1 is MDHEN and CDR2 is SYDVKM. The CDR3 protein is CASSSGGDYYGYTF. Written as DNA, the CDR3 is TGTGCCAGCAGTTCCGGGGGGGATTACTATGGCTACACCTTC.

The chain recombines TRBV2 with TRBJ2-5, with D unresolved. V was pared by 7 bases and J by 4 bases, with 13 bases between. This CDR3 has 13 residues. Germline CDR1 reads SNHLY; CDR2 reads FYNNEI. The CDR3 spells CASTLSQVETQYF. The CDR3 region has the DNA TGTGCCAGCACCCTTTCGCAGGTAGAGACCCAGTACTTC. The entire variable domain, with the rest obtained from reference TRBV2 and TRBJ2-5, is as follows: EPEVTQTPSHQVTQMGQEVILRCVPISNHLYFYWYRQILGQKVEFLVSFYNNEISEKSEIFDDQFSVERPDGSNFTLKIRSTKLEDSAMYFCASTLSQVETQYFGPGTRLLVL.

The chain is built from TRBV7-9 and TRBJ1-2; TRBD1 matches 9 bases. With 4 bases clipped from V and 2 bases from J, the junction kept 8 bases outside the gene matches. The CDR3 sequence is 16 residues long. Germline V CDR1 and CDR2: SEHNR, FQNEAQ (reference sequence). The CDR3 DNA sequence: TGTGCCAGCAGCTACGGGACAGGGCTAAACAACTATGGCTACACCTTC. This codes for CASSYGTGLNNYGYTF.

The V call is TRBV12-3 or TRBV12-4, the J call TRBJ1-3; TRBD1 might be the D (5 bases). With 6 bases removed from V and 9 bases from J, the gap between germline ends came to 15 bases. The CDR3 is 13 amino acids. The CDR3 loop is CASRQISTGTIYF. The DNA of the CDR3 is TGTGCCAGCAGGCAGATTTCAACAGGCACCATATATTTT.

The V call is TRBV5-1, the J call TRBJ2-2; possible D gene TRBD1, 5 bases. Trimming removed 1 base from V and 4 bases from J, with 11 bases in between. CDR1 and CDR2 (germline): SGHRS, YFSETQ. The CDR3 is 15 amino acids. This CDR3 is CASSLSGASTGELFF. In DNA form, the CDR3 reads TGCGCCAGCAGCTTGTCTGGGGCGTCCACCGGGGAGCTGTTTTTT.

V gene TRBV19 combines with J gene TRBJ2-3; no reliable D call. Germline loops: CDR1 LNHDA, CDR2 SQIVND (reference sequence). The V end lost 7 bases, the J end lost 4 bases, and 9 bases lay between the germline ends. CDR3 size: 12 residues. CDR3 bases: TGTGCCAGTACCCTCGGAGCAGATACGCAGTATTTT. This encodes CASTLGADTQYF. The complete variable domain, with remaining parts taken from reference TRBV19 and TRBJ2-3, reads DGGITQSPKYLFRKEGQNVTLSCEQNLNHDAMYWYRQDPGQGLRLIYYSQIVNDFQKGDIAEGYSVSREKKESFPLTVTSAQKNPTAFYLCASTLGADTQYFGPGTRLTVL.

The rearrangement links TRBV29-1 to TRBJ2-5, with 7 bases fitting TRBD2. The CDR3 runs to 14 residues. The germline gives CDR1 SQVTM, CDR2 ANQGSEA. V was pared by 4 bases and J by 9 bases, with 14 bases of the junction left unmatched. CDR3 DNA: TGCAGCGTTGTGAGAGCGGCTAGCGGCGCGCCCCAGTACTTC. This gives the protein CSVVRAASGAPQYF.

The V gene is TRBV3-1 (or the pseudogene TRBV3-2), the J gene TRBJ1-2; TRBD1 might be the D (5 bases). The germline V gene has CDR1 LGHDT and CDR2 YNNKEL (reference sequence). V lost 1 base to trimming and J lost 3 bases, with 15 bases between them. The CDR3 has 16 residues. CDR3 residues: CASSQVWGDGDYGYTF. DNA for the CDR3: TGTGCCAGCAGCCAAGTTTGGGGGGACGGGGACTATGGCTACACCTTC.

Only one count was recorded for this clone. The chain employs TRBV28 and TRBJ2-5; TRBD2 is a possible D gene (5 bases). This CDR3 is 13 amino acids long. V was pared by 3 bases and J by 3 bases, with 8 bases between. In germline, CDR1 is MDHEN, CDR2 SYDVKM. The CDR3 here is CASSFVGEETQYF. In nucleotides, the CDR3 is TGTGCCAGCAGTTTCGTGGGAGAAGAGACCCAGTACTTC. Supplemented by reference TRBV28 and TRBJ2-5, the full variable domain reads DVKVTQSSRYLVKRTGEKVFLECVQDMDHENMFWYRQDPGLGLRLIYFSYDVKMKEKGDIPEGYSVSREKKERFSLILESASTNQTSMYLCASSFVGEETQYFGPGTRLLVL.

The J gene is TRBJ2-2, the V gene TRBV4-1; weak D call: TRBD2 (6 bases). The V end was cut by 4 bases, the J end by 0 bases, with 12 bases between. The CDR3 is 16 residues long. Germline loops: CDR1 MGHRA, CDR2 YSYEKL. The CDR3 loop reads CASSRDRLANTGELFF. CDR3 DNA: TGCGCCAGCAGCCGCGATCGACTAGCGAACACCGGGGAGCTGTTTTTT.

A remark on this clone: This CDR3 is also generated by other DNA sequences in the sample. This chain joins TRBV6-1 and TRBJ2-3, with 15 bases lining up with TRBD2. V lost 2 bases to trimming and J lost 3 bases; unmatched junction nucleotides: 3. This CDR3 is 17 amino acids long. CDR1 is MNHNS and CDR2 is SASEGT in the germline V gene. Here the CDR3 reads CASSESGLAGGTDTQYF. CDR3 in DNA: TGTGCCAGCAGTGAAAGTGGACTAGCGGGAGGGACAGATACGCAGTATTTT.

This clone was detected only once. V and J are TRBV7-6 and TRBJ2-3, with 12 bases that match TRBD2. Germline V gives CDR1 SGHVS, CDR2 FNYEAQ. V shed 5 bases and J 0 bases; nucleotides not matched to a gene: 6. This CDR3 has 17 amino acids. The CDR3 region is CASSRLAGVTSTDTQYF. For the CDR3, the DNA is TGTGCCAGCAGCCGACTAGCGGGAGTTACTAGCACAGATACGCAGTATTTT.

CDR3 coding DNA: TGTGCCACCCTAGCGGGACCCTACGAGCAGTACTTC. It encodes CATLAGPYEQYF. V usage is TRBV19 and J usage is TRBJ2-7; 9 bases fit TRBD2. After removal of 10 bases from V and 2 bases from J, the junction contained 3 bases not matched to a gene. Germline CDR1 reads LNHDA; CDR2 reads SQIVND (reference sequence). The CDR3 consists of 12 residues.

With respect to this clone: This sample includes further DNA sequences coding for the same CDR3. The chain recombines TRBV30 with TRBJ2-3; 7 positions match TRBD2. Unmatched junction bases numbered 4, after V lost 4 bases and J lost 3 bases. CDR3 length: 13 residues. Germline V gene sequence: CDR1 GTSNPN, CDR2 SVGIG (reference sequence). In DNA, the CDR3 is TGTGCCTGGACAGCGGGGCCAACAGATACGCAGTATTTT. Translated: CAWTAGPTDTQYF.

The rearrangement joins TRBV9 to TRBJ1-4; TRBD1 matches at 11 bases. Germline trimming cut 0 bases from V and 7 bases from J; bases unmatched to any gene: 2. Germline V gene lookup returns CDR1 SGDLS and CDR2 YYNGEE. The CDR3 has 15 residues. Here the CDR3 reads CASSVAGTGGEKLFF. The CDR3 DNA sequence: TGTGCCAGCAGCGTAGCTGGGACAGGGGGTGAAAAACTGTTTTTT.

The chain uses TRBV19 and TRBJ1-5, with a tentative D call TRBD1 (6 bases). In germline, CDR1 is LNHDA, CDR2 SQIVND (reference sequence). There are 15 residues in the CDR3. The V end lost 7 bases, the J end lost 4 bases, and 17 bases lay between the germline ends. The CDR3 region has the DNA TGTGCCAGTACCTGGGGCAGGGGAAGGAATCAGCCCCAGCATTTT. The encoded protein is CASTWGRGRNQPQHF.